The 21 T cell receptor beta chains listed next were all sequenced from one sample in a study of regulatory T cells in long-lasting Graves disease. CDR3-region Arm-PCR and iRepertoire HTBI primers produced the TCR beta libraries. TCRdb independently ran MiXCR on the multiplex PCR reads; one entry per CDR3 protein. Here the sample spans roughly 500,000 distinct CDR3 sequences, about 11% being singletons. Time point: newly diagnosed GD, antithyroid drugs for less than 3 months. The TCR library was prepared using RNA isolated from PBMCs. This sample was shared with a second study, whose subject was T cells in Graves' hyperthyroidism and ophthalmopathy.

Source: peripheral blood mononuclear cells (PBMCs), taken at new diagnosis, from a patient treated with antithyroid drugs. All receptors come from a woman aged 25 to 39 with Graves disease.

This clonotype was found many times. This chain links TRBV20-1 with TRBJ1-1; D remains unclear. V gave up 6 bases and J gave up 4 bases, with 15 bases separating them. CDR1 is DFQATT and CDR2 is SNEGSKA in the germline V gene (reference sequence). There are 13 residues in the CDR3. The CDR3 spells CSAAGPSGTEAFF. Here the CDR3 DNA reads TGCAGTGCGGCGGGCCCCTCGGGCACTGAAGCTTTCTTT.

This clonotype was counted at least ten times. The rearrangement links TRBV10-3 to TRBJ1-6, with 7 bases that match TRBD1. The junction had 3 bases not matched to a gene; V was cut back by 8 bases and J by 8 bases. This CDR3 contains 12 residues. CDR1 and CDR2 (germline): ENHRY, SYGVKD. The CDR3 here is CAIWDSDSPLHF. In DNA, the CDR3 is TGTGCCATCTGGGACAGTGATTCACCCCTCCACTTT.

The rearrangement joins TRBV6-9 to TRBJ2-2; no clear D gene. V shed 4 bases and J shed 7 bases, with 10 bases lying between them. There are 13 residues in the CDR3. CDR1 is MNHGY, CDR2 SVAAGI, per germline. The CDR3 DNA follows: TGTGCCAGCAGTTTAACGGACGGCGGGGAGCTGTTTTTT. Translating it yields CASSLTDGGELFF.

This clonotype was seen many times. The genes are TRBV28 and TRBJ1-5; D uncertain. V shed 4 bases and J shed 3 bases, with 13 bases lying between them. The CDR3 contains 15 residues. Germline-derived CDR1 and CDR2 are MDHEN and SYDVKM. This CDR3 is CASSSMDGANQPQHF. The DNA of the CDR3 is TGTGCCAGCAGTTCTATGGACGGAGCCAATCAGCCCCAGCATTTT. The complete variable domain, with remaining parts taken from reference TRBV28 and TRBJ1-5, reads DVKVTQSSRYLVKRTGEKVFLECVQDMDHENMFWYRQDPGLGLRLIYFSYDVKMKEKGDIPEGYSVSREKKERFSLILESASTNQTSMYLCASSSMDGANQPQHFGDGTRLSIL.

The sample holds many counts of this clonotype. V and J are TRBV30 and TRBJ2-7, with a weak D call TRBD1 (6 bases). Germline-derived CDR1 and CDR2 are GTSNPN and SVGIG (reference sequence). V gave up 1 base and J gave up 2 bases, with 12 bases separating them. The CDR3 contains 14 residues. Here the CDR3 DNA reads TGTGCCTGGAGTGCCCACAGGGCCACCTACGAGCAGTACTTC. Translating it yields CAWSAHRATYEQYF.

This clonotype has ten or more counts. This sequence joins TRBV4-2 and TRBJ1-1; 7 nucleotides align to TRBD1. The V and J ends lost 1 base and 1 base, in that order; junction bases with no gene match: 3. Looked up from germline, CDR1 is LGHNA and CDR2 is YNFKEQ. The CDR3 runs to 15 residues. The CDR3 nucleotides are TGTGCCAGCAGCCAAGGGGACAGCCAGAACACTGAAGCTTTCTTT. This codes for CASSQGDSQNTEAFF.

This clonotype was recorded many times. In DNA, the CDR3 is TGTGCCAGCAGCCTCCTTGCGGGTGCAGTAGCTGAGCAGTTCTTC. It specifies CASSLLAGAVAEQFF. The chain uses TRBV7-3 and TRBJ2-1; tentatively, D is TRBD2 (5 bases). CDR3 length: 15 residues. V dropped 5 bases and J dropped 9 bases, with 20 bases sitting between them. Germline V gene sequence: CDR1 SGHTA, CDR2 FQGTGA.

V and J are TRBV6-9 and TRBJ2-6; D might be TRBD2 (5 bases). CDR3 length: 21 amino acids. V was pared by 3 bases and J by 5 bases, with 29 bases between. Germline values: CDR1 MNHGY, CDR2 SVAAGI. The DNA for the CDR3 is TGTGCCAGCAGTTACTCCGTACCCCGACGGAACCCTGGGGAGCGGGCCAACGTCCTGACTTTC. It codes for CASSYSVPRRNPGERANVLTF.

Regarding this clonotype: A much larger clone sits a single nucleotide away, making a read error possible. V is TRBV28 and J is TRBJ1-6, with D perhaps TRBD1 (5 bases). The CDR3 consists of 17 residues. Per the germline V gene, CDR1 is MDHEN and CDR2 is SYDVKM. Trimming left V 3 bases short and J 2 bases short, with 14 bases between. Here the CDR3 DNA reads TGTGCCAGCAGTTTTCTGGCAGGGAACCCCTATAATTCACCCCTCCACTTT. Amino acid sequence: CASSFLAGNPYNSPLHF. Full variable domain (outside the CDR3, taken from reference TRBV28 and TRBJ1-6): DVKVTQSSRYLVKRTGEKVFLECVQDMDHENMFWYRQDPGLGLRLIYFSYDVKMKEKGDIPEGYSVSREKKERFSLILESASTNQTSMYLCASSFLAGNPYNSPLHFGNGTRLTVT.

This clonotype has just a few counts. The chain links TRBV6-1 to TRBJ2-2, with 10 nucleotides matching TRBD2. After removal of 3 bases from V and 1 base from J, the junction contained 2 bases not matched to a gene. The CDR3 is 16 amino acids. Germline assignment: CDR1 MNHNS and CDR2 SASEGT. The CDR3 spells CASSDRLAGNTGELFF. The CDR3 DNA sequence: TGTGCCAGCAGTGACAGACTAGCGGGGAACACCGGGGAGCTGTTTTTT.

There are many counts of this clonotype. This chain links TRBV10-3 with TRBJ2-1; no firm D call. This CDR3 has 14 amino acids. V lost 3 bases to trimming and J lost 1 base, with 7 bases between them. The V gene's germline CDR1 is ENHRY and CDR2 SYGVKD. The CDR3 region is CAISELVSYNEQFF. CDR3 coding DNA: TGTGCCATCAGTGAATTAGTGTCCTACAATGAGCAGTTCTTC.

This clonotype was observed at least ten times. V and J are TRBV20-1 and TRBJ2-3; TRBD2 aligns across 7 bases. This CDR3 contains 15 residues. Trimming removed 1 base from V and 2 bases from J; junction bases left unmatched: 6. CDR1 DFQATT and CDR2 SNEGSKA come from the germline V gene (reference sequence). The chain's CDR3 is CSARVWGRATDTQYF. CDR3 sequence (DNA): TGCAGTGCTAGAGTTTGGGGGAGGGCCACAGATACGCAGTATTTT.

There are a few counts of this clonotype. The genes are TRBV6-2 or TRBV6-3 and TRBJ1-5; the match to TRBD1 covers 8 bases. With 5 bases clipped from V and 2 bases from J, the junction kept 8 bases outside the gene matches. This CDR3 has 16 amino acids. The germline V gene has CDR1 MNHEY and CDR2 SVGEGT. The CDR3 region is CASSPRQGSGNQPQHF. As DNA, the CDR3 is TGTGCCAGCAGTCCCCGACAGGGGTCGGGCAATCAGCCCCAGCATTTT.

As concerns this clonotype: A much larger clone differs from this one at a single base, so this may be a read error. The V and J genes are TRBV15 and TRBJ1-6; 7 bases agree with TRBD1. Germline V gives CDR1 LNHNV, CDR2 YYDKDF (reference sequence). The CDR3 spans 15 residues. The ends lost 2 bases at V and 7 bases at J; junction bases unmatched: 5. CDR3 loop: CATSRSEQGNSPLHF. The CDR3 nucleotides read TGTGCCACCAGCAGATCCGAACAGGGGAATTCACCCCTCCACTTT. Full variable domain (rest looked up from reference TRBV15 and TRBJ1-6): DAMVIQNPRYQVTQFGKPVTLSCSQTLNHNVMYWYQQKSSQAPKLLFHYYDKDFNNEADTPDNFQSRRPNTSFCFLDIRSPGLGDTAMYLCATSRSEQGNSPLHFGNGTRLTVT.

Many counts were recorded for this clonotype. This sequence joins TRBV6-1 and TRBJ2-5; D unresolved. The CDR3 is 17 residues long. The V gene's germline CDR1 is MNHNS and CDR2 SASEGT. The V and J ends lost 4 bases and 1 base respectively, with 19 bases between them. Here the CDR3 DNA reads TGTGCCAGCAGTGGGCTGAGGACGGTCACCCTCCAAGAGACCCAGTACTTC. Its protein is CASSGLRTVTLQETQYF.

This clonotype was counted many times. V usage is TRBV18 and J usage is TRBJ2-3; possibly TRBD2 for D (5 bases). The germline V gene has CDR1 KGHSH and CDR2 LQKENI. V was shortened by 1 base and J by 2 bases, with 13 bases between the two germline ends. The CDR3 is 16 amino acids. The CDR3 sequence is CASSPRASYFTDTQYF. DNA of the CDR3: TGTGCCAGCTCACCACGGGCTAGCTATTTCACAGATACGCAGTATTTT.

The V call is TRBV6-4, the J call TRBJ2-7, with 7 bases lining up with TRBD2. This CDR3 spans 15 amino acids. Germline loops: CDR1 MRHNA, CDR2 SNTAGT. V lost 5 bases and J lost 2; bases outside the gene matches: 9. Here the CDR3 DNA reads TGTGCCAGCAGTTACAATGGGGGGGAGGCCTACGAGCAGTACTTC. This codes for CASSYNGGEAYEQYF.

This clonotype was seen more than once but under ten times. The gene calls are TRBV19 and TRBJ2-1; D is uncertain. V lost 3 bases and J 9 bases, leaving 21 bases between the germline ends. The germline gives CDR1 LNHDA, CDR2 SQIVND (reference sequence). This CDR3 is built from 16 residues. The CDR3 sequence: CASSMVRAPQRGEQFF. The CDR3 DNA follows: TGTGCCAGTAGTATGGTCCGGGCTCCTCAACGTGGTGAGCAGTTCTTC.

The rearrangement links TRBV20-1 to TRBJ1-1; D gene unclear. The CDR3 contains 14 residues. The germline V and J ends were trimmed by 0 bases and 5 bases, with 13 bases remaining between them. CDR1 is DFQATT, CDR2 SNEGSKA, per germline (reference sequence). CDR3 nucleotides: TGCAGTGCTAGAGATCGGATGGGATGGACTGAAGCTTTCTTT. Protein product: CSARDRMGWTEAFF.

This clonotype was seen ten or more times. V is TRBV5-1 and J is TRBJ1-1; D gene uncertain. Germline V gene lookup returns CDR1 SGHRS and CDR2 YFSETQ. Trimming removed 1 base at V and 3 bases at J, with 13 bases between. CDR3 length: 15 amino acids. CDR3 sequence (DNA): TGCGCCAGCAGCTTGTTGACCGGGTCTCACACTGAAGCTTTCTTT. It specifies CASSLLTGSHTEAFF.

This clonotype was recorded once. A much larger clone lies a single base off, so this may be a read error. The chain is built from TRBV12-3 or TRBV12-4 and TRBJ2-5, with D unclear. The CDR3 sequence is 14 residues long. The CDR3 DNA is TGTGCCGGCAGTCCTACTGATTTGGAGGAGACCCAGTACTTC. Amino acid sequence: CAGSPTDLEETQYF.